The 16 T cell receptor beta chains given below trace back to one sample, sequenced in a study of long-term antiretroviral therapy in people with HIV. immunoSEQ v3.0 was run at survey level. Some clones are missing from TCRdb's copy, which holds only in-frame ones; the method was immunoSEQ multiplex PCR. The data show 9,500 to 15,000 clones, over 80% seen once. The sample was unsorted PBMCs, taken 3.4 years after starting antiretroviral therapy. The receptors were sampled from a middle-aged man with HIV.

The J gene is TRBJ1-1, the V gene TRBV4-2; D is unresolved. The V gene lost 4 bases and the J gene lost 4 bases, with 19 bases spanning the gap. Germline-derived CDR1 and CDR2 are LGHNA and YNFKEQ. The CDR3 extends over 16 amino acids. The CDR3 here is CASSPPSVLGSTEAFF. CDR3 DNA sequence: TGTGCCAGCAGCCCTCCTTCGGTTTTGGGCAGCACTGAAGCTTTCTTT.

The gene calls are TRBV11-3 and TRBJ2-2, with D perhaps matching TRBD1 (5 bases). CDR1 and CDR2 from the germline V gene are SGHNT and YENEEA. This CDR3 spans 15 amino acids. Between the trimmed V and J ends, which lost 1 base and 1 base, there was a span of 7 bases. CDR3 nucleotides: TGTGCCAGCAGCTTAGTTACAGGGAACACCGGGGAGCTGTTTTTT. Residues: CASSLVTGNTGELFF.

This clone was found once. The CDR3 DNA follows: TGCAGCGTTGAGCGGTGGGCTGGATCTAATGAAAAACTGTTTTTT. Translated, it gives CSVERWAGSNEKLFF. The chain links TRBV29-1 to TRBJ1-4; unclear D gene. The length of the CDR3 is 15 residues. Trimming removed 3 bases at V and 3 bases at J, with 14 bases between. Germline V CDR1 and CDR2: SQVTM, ANQGSEA.

The CDR3 DNA sequence: TGTGCCAGCAGCTTCGTGGGGGGAGGGTCCTACGAGCAGTACTTC. Its translation is CASSFVGGGSYEQYF. The rearrangement links TRBV7-2 to TRBJ2-7, with 7 nucleotides matching TRBD2. V dropped 3 bases and J dropped 1; count of bases not matched to a gene: 6. Germline V gene sequence: CDR1 SGHTA, CDR2 FQGNSA. This CDR3 region has 15 residues. The full variable domain, its missing parts supplied by reference TRBV7-2 and TRBJ2-7, is GAGVSQSPSNKVTEKGKDVELRCDPISGHTALYWYRQSLGQGLEFLIYFQGNSAPDKSGLPSDRFSAERTGGSVSTLTIQRTQQEDSAVYLCASSFVGGGSYEQYFGPGTRLTVT.

The chain employs TRBV7-9 and TRBJ1-3; D gene unclear. V was cut by 3 bases and J by 0 bases, with 9 bases left in between. Per germline, CDR1 SEHNR and CDR2 FQNEAQ (reference sequence). The CDR3 is made up of 15 amino acids. CDR3 in amino acids: CASSFGPSSGNTIYF. The CDR3 DNA follows: TGTGCCAGCAGCTTTGGGCCTAGCTCTGGAAACACCATATATTTT.

The V call is TRBV5-1, the J call TRBJ2-1, with D possibly being TRBD2 (6 bases). Germline lookup yields CDR1 SGHRS and CDR2 YFSETQ. V was trimmed by 0 bases and J by 2 bases, leaving 9 bases between them. This CDR3 contains 15 residues. The DNA of the CDR3 is TGCGCCAGCAGCTTGGGGGACTCTACCTACAATGAGCAGTTCTTC. Translating gives CASSLGDSTYNEQFF.

The J gene is TRBJ1-2, the V gene TRBV7-2; D remains unclear. CDR1 and CDR2 (germline): SGHTA, FQGNSA. The CDR3 contains 13 residues. V was pared by 1 base and J by 4 bases, with 7 bases between. Here the CDR3 reads CASSLGSPYGYTF. The CDR3 DNA reads as TGTGCCAGCAGCTTAGGCAGCCCCTATGGCTACACCTTC.

This rearrangement joins TRBV19 to TRBJ2-5; TRBD2 agrees at 12 bases. The V gene's germline CDR1 is LNHDA and CDR2 SQIVND (reference sequence). Trimming took 10 bases from V and 5 from J; bases not matched to a gene: 11. This CDR3 has 15 residues. The CDR3 DNA sequence: TGTGCCACCCTACGCAGACTAGCGGGAGAGGAGACCCAGTACTTC. As protein: CATLRRLAGEETQYF.

V usage is TRBV29-1 and J usage is TRBJ1-2; possible D gene TRBD1, 6 bases. CDR1 is SQVTM, CDR2 ANQGSEA, per germline. This CDR3 region has 16 residues. Deletions cut 4 bases from V and 4 bases from J, with 22 bases between. This CDR3 is CSVGKGHPEEGYGYTF. CDR3 coding DNA: TGCAGCGTTGGCAAGGGACACCCTGAGGAGGGCTATGGCTACACCTTC.

The chain couples TRBV29-1 to TRBJ1-3, with unresolved D. Germline loops: CDR1 SQVTM, CDR2 ANQGSEA. The CDR3 totals 13 residues. V was cut by 1 base and J by 4 bases, with 8 bases left in between. The chain's CDR3 is CSVEATTGNTIYF. The CDR3 coding sequence is TGCAGCGTTGAAGCCACTACCGGAAACACCATATATTTT.

This clone occurred a few times. This chain joins TRBV20-1 and TRBJ1-1, with D hard to call. The CDR3 has 11 amino acids. The germline V gene has CDR1 DFQATT and CDR2 SNEGSKA (reference sequence). The V end was cut by 4 bases, the J end by 8 bases, with 11 bases between. CDR3 sequence reads: CSAKSRTEAFF. DNA for the CDR3: TGCAGTGCTAAGTCGAGGACGGAAGCTTTCTTT.

In DNA form, the CDR3 reads TGCGCCAGCAGCTCGGGTATCGAGCAGTACTTC. As protein: CASSSGIEQYF. The chain couples TRBV5-1 to TRBJ2-7; D remains ambiguous. CDR3 size: 11 residues. The V end was cut by 3 bases, the J end by 6 bases, with 7 bases between. The germline V gene encodes CDR1 SGHRS and CDR2 YFSETQ.

This clone was counted only a few times. The V gene is TRBV5-1, the J gene TRBJ2-7, with D perhaps TRBD1 (6 bases). CDR3 length: 14 amino acids. Germline V gene sequence: CDR1 SGHRS, CDR2 YFSETQ. Trimming left V 4 bases short and J 3 bases short, with 14 bases between. For the CDR3, the DNA is TGCGCCAGCAGCACCACCGGGACAAACTACGAGCAGTACTTC. It yields the protein CASSTTGTNYEQYF.

The V call is TRBV9, the J call TRBJ1-3, with a weak D call TRBD1 (6 bases). This CDR3 region has 15 residues. Trimming took 4 bases from V and 0 from J, leaving 11 bases between them. Germline CDR1 SGDLS, CDR2 YYNGEE. The CDR3 DNA sequence: TGTGCCAGCAGCCTTACGGACAGCTCTGGAAACACCATATATTTT. Its protein is CASSLTDSSGNTIYF.

This clone was recorded a few times. V and J are TRBV7-2 and TRBJ2-3, with unresolved D. V gave up 1 base and J gave up 5 bases, with 10 bases separating them. The length of the CDR3 is 14 residues. Germline loops: CDR1 SGHTA, CDR2 FQGNSA. CDR3 DNA sequence: TGTGCCAGCAGCTTAGGGCCAGTATTAGATACGCAGTATTTT. It codes for CASSLGPVLDTQYF.

The gene calls are TRBV15 and TRBJ1-1, with a weak D call TRBD1 (6 bases). V lost 10 bases to trimming and J lost 4 bases, with 16 bases between them. Germline V gives CDR1 LNHNV, CDR2 YYDKDF (reference sequence). The CDR3 is 13 amino acids. The CDR3 DNA reads as TGTGCCATCCAGGGGATGTCGGGCACTGAAGCTTTCTTT. Encoded protein: CAIQGMSGTEAFF. The full variable domain, in which reference TRBV15 and TRBJ1-1 provide the parts outside the CDR3, is DAMVIQNPRYQVTQFGKPVTLSCSQTLNHNVMYWYQQKSSQAPKLLFHYYDKDFNNEADTPDNFQSRRPNTSFCFLDIRSPGLGDTAMYLCAIQGMSGTEAFFGQGTRLTVV.